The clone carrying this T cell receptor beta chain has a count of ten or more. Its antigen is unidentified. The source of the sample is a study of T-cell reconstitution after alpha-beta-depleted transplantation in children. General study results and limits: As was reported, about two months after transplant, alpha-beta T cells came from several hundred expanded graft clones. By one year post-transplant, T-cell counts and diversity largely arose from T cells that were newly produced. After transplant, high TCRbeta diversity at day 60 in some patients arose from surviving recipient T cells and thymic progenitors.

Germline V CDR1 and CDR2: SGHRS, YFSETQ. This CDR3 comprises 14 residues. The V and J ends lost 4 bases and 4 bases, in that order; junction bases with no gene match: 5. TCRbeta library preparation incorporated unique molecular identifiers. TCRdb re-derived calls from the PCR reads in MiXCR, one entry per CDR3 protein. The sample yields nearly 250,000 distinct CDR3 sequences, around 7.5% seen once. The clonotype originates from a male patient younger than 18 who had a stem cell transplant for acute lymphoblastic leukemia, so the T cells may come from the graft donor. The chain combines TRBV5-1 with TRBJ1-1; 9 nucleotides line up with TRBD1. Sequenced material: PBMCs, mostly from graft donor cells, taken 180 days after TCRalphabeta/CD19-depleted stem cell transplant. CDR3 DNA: TGCGCCAGCAGCCTCGACAGGGGGGGCACTGAAGCTTTCTTT. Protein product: CASSLDRGGTEAFF.